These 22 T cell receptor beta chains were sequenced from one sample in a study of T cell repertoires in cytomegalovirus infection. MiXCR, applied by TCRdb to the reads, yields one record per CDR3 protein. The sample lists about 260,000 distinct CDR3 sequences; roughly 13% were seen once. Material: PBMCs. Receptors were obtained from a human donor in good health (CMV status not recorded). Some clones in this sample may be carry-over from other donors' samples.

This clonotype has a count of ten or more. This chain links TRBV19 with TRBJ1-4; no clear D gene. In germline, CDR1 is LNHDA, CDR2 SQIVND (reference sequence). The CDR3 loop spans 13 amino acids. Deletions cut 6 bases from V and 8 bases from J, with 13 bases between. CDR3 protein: CASSWANFEKLFF. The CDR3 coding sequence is TGTGCCAGTAGCTGGGCGAACTTCGAAAAACTGTTTTTT.

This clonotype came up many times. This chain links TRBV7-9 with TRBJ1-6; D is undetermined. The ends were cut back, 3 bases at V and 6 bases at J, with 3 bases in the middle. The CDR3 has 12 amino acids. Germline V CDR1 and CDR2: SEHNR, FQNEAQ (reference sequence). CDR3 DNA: TGTGCCAGCAGCTTTAGTAATTCACCCCTCCACTTT. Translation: CASSFSNSPLHF.

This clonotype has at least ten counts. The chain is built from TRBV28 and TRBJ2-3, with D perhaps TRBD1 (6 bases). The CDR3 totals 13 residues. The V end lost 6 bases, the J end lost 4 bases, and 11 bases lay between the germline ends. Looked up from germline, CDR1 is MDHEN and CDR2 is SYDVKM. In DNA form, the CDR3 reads TGTGCCAGCAGCGGCGAGGGGGCAGATACGCAGTATTTT. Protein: CASSGEGADTQYF. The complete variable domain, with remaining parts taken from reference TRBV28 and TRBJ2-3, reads DVKVTQSSRYLVKRTGEKVFLECVQDMDHENMFWYRQDPGLGLRLIYFSYDVKMKEKGDIPEGYSVSREKKERFSLILESASTNQTSMYLCASSGEGADTQYFGPGTRLTVL.

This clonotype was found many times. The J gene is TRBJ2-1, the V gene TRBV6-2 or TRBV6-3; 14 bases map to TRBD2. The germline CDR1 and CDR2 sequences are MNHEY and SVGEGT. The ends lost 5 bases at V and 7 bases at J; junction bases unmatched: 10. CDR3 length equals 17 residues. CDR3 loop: CASSTPRGTSGRNEQFF. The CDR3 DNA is TGTGCCAGCAGTACGCCCCGCGGGACTAGCGGGAGAAATGAGCAGTTCTTC.

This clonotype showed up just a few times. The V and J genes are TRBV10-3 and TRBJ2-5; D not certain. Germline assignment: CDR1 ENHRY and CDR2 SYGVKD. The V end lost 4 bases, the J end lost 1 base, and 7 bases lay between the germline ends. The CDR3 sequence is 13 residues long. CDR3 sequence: CAISGRIQETQYF. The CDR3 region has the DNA TGTGCCATCAGTGGACGGATCCAAGAGACCCAGTACTTC.

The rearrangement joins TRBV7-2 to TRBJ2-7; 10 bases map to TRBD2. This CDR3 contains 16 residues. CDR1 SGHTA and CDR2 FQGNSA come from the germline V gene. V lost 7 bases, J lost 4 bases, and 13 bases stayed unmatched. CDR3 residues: CASNTHRGTSVYEQYF. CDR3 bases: TGTGCCAGCAACACACACCGGGGGACTAGCGTATACGAGCAGTACTTC.

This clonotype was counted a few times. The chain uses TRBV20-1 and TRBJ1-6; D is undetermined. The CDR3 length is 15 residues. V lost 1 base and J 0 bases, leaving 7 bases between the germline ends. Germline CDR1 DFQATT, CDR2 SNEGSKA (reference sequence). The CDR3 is CSARVRSSYNSPLHF. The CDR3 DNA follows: TGCAGTGCTAGAGTCAGAAGCTCCTATAATTCACCCCTCCACTTT.

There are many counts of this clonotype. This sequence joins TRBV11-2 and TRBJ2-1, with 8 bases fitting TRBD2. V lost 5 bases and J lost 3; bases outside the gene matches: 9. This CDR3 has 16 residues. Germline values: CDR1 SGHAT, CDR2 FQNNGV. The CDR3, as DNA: TGTGCCAGCAGCGAGCCGAGCGGGAGCGTCTACAATGAGCAGTTCTTC. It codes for CASSEPSGSVYNEQFF.

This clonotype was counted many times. CDR3 protein: CASSLYSGGTYEQYF. CDR3 bases: TGTGCCAGCAGCTTATATAGCGGGGGGACCTACGAGCAGTACTTC. V usage is TRBV7-6 and J usage is TRBJ2-7, with TRBD2 matching 10 bases. The CDR3 covers 15 residues. Germline CDR1 and CDR2: SGHVS and FNYEAQ. V gave up 2 bases and J gave up 2 bases; unmatched junction bases: 3.

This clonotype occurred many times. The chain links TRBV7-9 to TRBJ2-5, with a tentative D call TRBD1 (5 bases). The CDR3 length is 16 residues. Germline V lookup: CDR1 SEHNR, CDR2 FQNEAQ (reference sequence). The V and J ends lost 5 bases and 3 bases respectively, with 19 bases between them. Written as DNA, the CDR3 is TGTGCCAGCAGCCTTACGTGGGGCGAAACAAAAGAGACCCAGTACTTC. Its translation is CASSLTWGETKETQYF.

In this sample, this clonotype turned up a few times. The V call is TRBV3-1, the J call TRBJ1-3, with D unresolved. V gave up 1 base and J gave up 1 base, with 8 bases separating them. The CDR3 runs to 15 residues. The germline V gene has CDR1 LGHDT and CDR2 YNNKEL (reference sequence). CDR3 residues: CASSQVPGSGNTIYF. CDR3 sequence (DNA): TGTGCCAGCAGCCAAGTACCAGGTTCTGGAAACACCATATATTTT.

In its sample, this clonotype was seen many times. The CDR3 loop reads CARLWGENYGYTF. DNA of the CDR3: TGTGCCAGATTGTGGGGCGAGAACTATGGCTACACCTTC. The chain is built from TRBV7-9 and TRBJ1-2; tentative D call: TRBD1 (5 bases). The germline CDR1 and CDR2 sequences are SEHNR and FQNEAQ (reference sequence). The length of the CDR3 is 13 residues. V lost 9 bases, J lost 2 bases, and 13 bases lay in between.

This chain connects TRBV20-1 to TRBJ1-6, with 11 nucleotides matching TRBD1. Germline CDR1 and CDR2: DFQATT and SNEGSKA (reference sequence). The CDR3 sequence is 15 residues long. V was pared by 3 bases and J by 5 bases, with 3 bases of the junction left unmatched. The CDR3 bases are TGCAGTGCTAGGGGGGGACAGGGGGATAATTCACCCCTCCACTTT. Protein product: CSARGGQGDNSPLHF.

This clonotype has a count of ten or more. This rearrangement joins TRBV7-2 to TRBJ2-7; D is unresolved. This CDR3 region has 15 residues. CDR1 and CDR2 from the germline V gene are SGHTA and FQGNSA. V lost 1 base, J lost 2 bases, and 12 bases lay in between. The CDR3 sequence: CASSLGQAKAYEQYF. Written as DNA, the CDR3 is TGTGCCAGCAGCTTAGGGCAGGCAAAAGCCTACGAGCAGTACTTC.

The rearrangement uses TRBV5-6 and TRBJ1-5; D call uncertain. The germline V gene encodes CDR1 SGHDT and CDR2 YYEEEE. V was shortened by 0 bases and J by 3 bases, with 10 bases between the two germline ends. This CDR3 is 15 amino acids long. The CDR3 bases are TGTGCCAGCAGCTTGGGGAGAGGGTTCAATCAGCCCCAGCATTTT. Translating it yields CASSLGRGFNQPQHF.

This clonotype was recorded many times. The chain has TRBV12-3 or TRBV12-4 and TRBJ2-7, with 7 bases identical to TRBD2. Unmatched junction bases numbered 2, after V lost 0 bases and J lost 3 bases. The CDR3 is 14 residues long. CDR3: CASSLAGGNYEQYF. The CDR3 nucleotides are TGTGCCAGCAGTTTAGCGGGGGGGAACTACGAGCAGTACTTC.

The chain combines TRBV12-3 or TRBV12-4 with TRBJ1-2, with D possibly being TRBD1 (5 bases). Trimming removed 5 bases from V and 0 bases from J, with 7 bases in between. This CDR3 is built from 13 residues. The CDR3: CASSPTANYGYTF. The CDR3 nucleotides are TGTGCCAGCAGTCCGACAGCTAACTATGGCTACACCTTC.

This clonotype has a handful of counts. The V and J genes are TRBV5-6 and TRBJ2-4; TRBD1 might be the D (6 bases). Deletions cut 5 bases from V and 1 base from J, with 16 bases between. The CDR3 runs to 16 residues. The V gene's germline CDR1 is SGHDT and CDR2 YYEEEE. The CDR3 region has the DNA TGTGCCAGCAGTTCCAGGGGCGACTTGGCCAAAAACATTCAGTACTTC. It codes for CASSSRGDLAKNIQYF.

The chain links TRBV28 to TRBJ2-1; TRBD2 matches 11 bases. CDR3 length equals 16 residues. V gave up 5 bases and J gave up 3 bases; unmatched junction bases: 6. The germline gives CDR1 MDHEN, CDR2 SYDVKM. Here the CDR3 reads CASSNPGLAVYNEQFF. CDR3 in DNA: TGTGCCAGCAGTAACCCGGGACTAGCGGTCTACAATGAGCAGTTCTTC.

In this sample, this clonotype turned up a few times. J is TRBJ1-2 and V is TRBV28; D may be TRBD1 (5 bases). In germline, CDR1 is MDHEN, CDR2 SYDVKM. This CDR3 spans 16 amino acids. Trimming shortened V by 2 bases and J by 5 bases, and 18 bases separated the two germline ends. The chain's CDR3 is CASSLEPVGGEYGYTF. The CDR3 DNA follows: TGTGCCAGCAGTTTAGAACCCGTGGGAGGGGAATATGGCTACACCTTC.

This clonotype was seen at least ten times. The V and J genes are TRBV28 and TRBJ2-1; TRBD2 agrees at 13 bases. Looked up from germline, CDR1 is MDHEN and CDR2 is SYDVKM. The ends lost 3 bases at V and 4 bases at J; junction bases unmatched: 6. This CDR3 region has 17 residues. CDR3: CASSFKLLAGGYNEQFF. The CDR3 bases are TGTGCCAGCAGTTTTAAACTACTAGCGGGAGGGTACAATGAGCAGTTCTTC. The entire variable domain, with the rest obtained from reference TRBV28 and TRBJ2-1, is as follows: DVKVTQSSRYLVKRTGEKVFLECVQDMDHENMFWYRQDPGLGLRLIYFSYDVKMKEKGDIPEGYSVSREKKERFSLILESASTNQTSMYLCASSFKLLAGGYNEQFFGPGTRLTVL.

CDR3 protein: CASSYSGSWETQYF. In DNA, the CDR3 is TGTGCCAGCAGTTACTCAGGGAGTTGGGAGACCCAGTACTTC. The rearrangement joins TRBV6-2 or TRBV6-3 to TRBJ2-5, with a possible D match to TRBD2 (5 bases). The germline CDR1 and CDR2 sequences are MNHEY and SVGEGT. V lost 0 bases, J lost 5 bases, and 10 bases lay in between. This CDR3 spans 14 amino acids.